These T cell receptor beta chains were read from a single sample in a study of blood T cell repertoires in COVID-19. TCRdb's table, derived via immunoSEQ multiplex PCR, lists solely in-frame clones and lacks some. Among some 130,000 clones listed, about 88% were seen once. Sequenced: peripheral blood. These TCRs come from a man aged 55 to 70 with COVID-19, enrolled during active disease. Both conserved end residues are part of each CDR3. The D gene is left open where the match is weak. Not all rows give a size; the values are once, few, many and, for expanded clones, a class.

>NA|TRBD1|TRBV5-1|TRBJ1-1
CASSLGTANTEAFF
TGCGCCAGCAGCCTCGGGACAGCCAACACTGAAGCTTTCTTT
>NA|TRBD1|TRBV3-1/TRBV3-2|TRBJ2-1
CASSQGDSSYNEQFF
TGTGCCAGCAGCCAAGGGGACAGCTCCTACAATGAGCAGTTCTTC
>NA|TRBD2|TRBV13|TRBJ2-1
CASSLGSLRTSGRYNEQFF
TGTGCCAGCAGCTTAGGAAGTCTTCGGACTAGCGGGAGGTACAATGAGCAGTTCTTC
>NA|NA|TRBV7-8|TRBJ1-1
CASSLHEGNTEAFF
TGTGCCAGCAGCTTACATGAGGGGAACACTGAAGCTTTCTTT
>NA|TRBD2|TRBV10-3|TRBJ2-3
CAISDPSGTSGRGGDTQYF
TGTGCCATCAGTGACCCCTCCGGGACTAGCGGGAGAGGGGGTGATACGCAGTATTTT
>NA|TRBD1|TRBV7-3|TRBJ2-1
CASSLGPGQGAEQFF
TGTGCCAGCAGCTTGGGACCGGGACAGGGGGCTGAGCAGTTCTTC
>NA|TRBD2|TRBV11-2|TRBJ2-1
CASSPRREGQDNEQFF
TGTGCCAGCAGCCCGCGTAGGGAGGGTCAAGACAATGAGCAGTTCTTC
>once|NA|TRBV30|TRBJ1-1
CAWNLPHTEAFF
TGTGCCTGGAACTTGCCTCACACTGAAGCTTTCTTT
>NA|NA|TRBV5-6|TRBJ1-3
CASSPRGAPGNTIYF
TGTGCCAGCAGTCCCCGGGGAGCGCCTGGAAACACCATATATTTT
>NA|NA|TRBV4-2|TRBJ1-2
CASSQEVGGLRRLPYGYTF
TGTGCCAGCAGCCAAGAGGTCGGGGGACTGAGACGACTTCCCTATGGCTACACCTTC
>NA|TRBD1|TRBV10-3|TRBJ1-4
CAIRQGDNEKLFF
TGTGCCATCAGACAGGGGGATAATGAAAAACTGTTTTTT
>NA|NA|TRBV19|TRBJ2-7
CASRNRERDGQYF
TGTGCCAGTAGAAACAGGGAAAGGGACGGGCAGTACTTC
>once|TRBD1|TRBV6-1|TRBJ2-2
CASSEILQGNGELFF
TGTGCCAGCAGTGAAATCCTACAGGGGAACGGGGAGCTGTTTTTT
>NA|TRBD1|TRBV3-1/TRBV3-2|TRBJ1-4
CASSQGAGGDLMAEKLFF
TGTGCCAGCAGCCAAGGGGCAGGGGGCGATCTTATGGCTGAAAAACTGTTTTTT
>NA|NA|TRBV9|TRBJ2-3
CASSVAGITDTQYF
TGTGCCAGCAGCGTAGCGGGAATCACAGATACGCAGTATTTT
>NA|TRBD1|TRBV19|TRBJ1-5
CASSPLRDRNDQPQHF
TGTGCCAGTAGTCCCCTCCGGGACAGGAACGATCAGCCCCAGCATTTT
>NA|TRBD1|TRBV2|TRBJ1-4
CASGRTGREKLFF
TGTGCCAGCGGCCGGACAGGCCGGGAAAAACTGTTTTTT
>NA|NA|TRBV7-9|TRBJ2-7
CASSPGVAFRNRDEQYF
TGTGCCAGCAGCCCCGGGGTAGCTTTCAGGAACAGGGACGAGCAGTACTTC
>NA|NA|TRBV18|TRBJ2-7
CASSPSRASEEQYF
TGTGCCAGCTCACCAAGCAGGGCTTCTGAAGAGCAGTACTTC
>NA|TRBD1|TRBV7-9|TRBJ1-6
CASSSGQGGSPLHF
TGTGCCAGCAGCTCCGGACAGGGAGGATCACCCCTCCACTTT
>NA|TRBD1|TRBV11-3|TRBJ2-7
CASSPPRDRQGEQYF
TGTGCCAGCAGCCCACCCCGGGACAGGCAAGGGGAGCAGTACTTC
>NA|NA|TRBV4-1|TRBJ1-5
CASSQRGGEGNQPQHF
TGCGCCAGCAGCCAACGGGGTGGGGAGGGCAATCAGCCCCAGCATTTT
>NA|TRBD1|TRBV5-1|TRBJ2-2
CASSPDRANTGELFF
TGCGCCAGCAGCCCCGACAGGGCGAACACCGGGGAGCTGTTTTTT
>once|NA|TRBV3-1/TRBV3-2|TRBJ2-2
CASSQDRSPSPGELFF
TGTGCCAGCAGCCAAGATAGGAGCCCATCCCCCGGGGAGCTGTTTTTT
>NA|TRBD1|TRBV19|TRBJ1-5
CASSLGQGPNQPQHF
TGTGCCAGTAGCCTGGGACAGGGGCCGAATCAGCCCCAGCATTTT
>NA|NA|TRBV6-5|TRBJ1-2
CASSSLQGYTF
TGTGCCAGCAGTAGCCTACAGGGCTACACCTTC
>NA|NA|TRBV2|TRBJ1-2
CASKLGLAGGGYTF
TGTGCCAGCAAGCTAGGGCTAGCTGGTGGTGGCTACACCTTC
>NA|NA|TRBV30|TRBJ1-1
CAWSVGQKTEAFF
TGTGCCTGGAGTGTCGGACAAAAAACTGAAGCTTTCTTT
>NA|TRBD1|TRBV27|TRBJ2-4
CASSLHVQGLAKNIQYF
TGTGCCAGCAGTTTACACGTACAGGGGCTAGCCAAAAACATTCAGTACTTC
>NA|NA|TRBV29-1|TRBJ1-2
CSFSGGRKDYGYTF
TGCAGCTTTTCGGGGGGGCGGAAGGACTATGGCTACACCTTC
>NA|TRBD1|TRBV7-9|TRBJ2-3
CASSSKGQSTDTQYF
TGTGCCAGCAGCTCAAAGGGACAGAGCACAGATACGCAGTATTTT
>NA|NA|TRBV6-1|TRBJ2-1
CASSEELRGYPQFF
TGTGCCAGCAGTGAAGAGCTTAGAGGGTATCCCCAGTTCTTC
>NA|TRBD1|TRBV25-1|TRBJ2-7
CASSGPLRGRVAYEQYF
TGTGCCAGCAGTGGCCCTTTAAGGGGGCGCGTTGCTTACGAGCAGTACTTC
>NA|TRBD2|TRBV29-1|TRBJ2-1
CSVAVSSGNEQFF
TGCAGCGTCGCCGTTTCTAGCGGCAATGAGCAGTTCTTC
>NA|NA|TRBV4-1|TRBJ2-1
CASSQDYLGGGGNNEQFF
TGCGCCAGCAGCCAAGATTACCTCGGGGGAGGCGGTAACAATGAGCAGTTCTTC
>NA|TRBD2|TRBV9|TRBJ2-7
CASSVGSSGTYEQYF
TGTGCCAGCAGCGTAGGTTCTAGCGGGACTTACGAGCAGTACTTC
>NA|TRBD2|TRBV5-1|TRBJ2-5
CASSPGGGRESETQYF
TGCGCCAGCTCCCCGGGGGGGGGTAGGGAATCGGAGACCCAGTACTTC
>NA|NA|TRBV4-2|TRBJ2-7
CASSQGREAGPYEQYF
TGTGCCAGCAGCCAAGGTCGAGAGGCTGGTCCCTACGAGCAGTACTTC
>NA|NA|TRBV9|TRBJ1-2
CASSVGVGDGYTF
TGTGCCAGCAGCGTTGGGGTCGGGGATGGCTACACCTTC
>NA|NA|TRBV5-4|TRBJ2-6
CASSPPPGFSGANVLTF
TGTGCCAGCAGCCCCCCCCCGGGGTTCTCTGGGGCCAACGTCCTGACTTTC
>NA|NA|TRBV6-1|TRBJ1-2
CASSEAALEGGYGYTF
TGTGCCAGCAGTGAAGCGGCTCTGGAGGGCGGCTATGGCTACACCTTC
>NA|TRBD2|TRBV9|TRBJ2-7
CASSVGGSGSYEQYF
TGTGCCAGCAGCGTAGGGGGTAGCGGGAGTTACGAGCAGTACTTC
>NA|NA|TRBV5-1|TRBJ1-5
CASSSGVGAGDQPQHF
TGCGCCAGCAGCTCAGGGGTCGGGGCAGGGGATCAGCCCCAGCATTTT
>NA|TRBD1|TRBV27|TRBJ1-2
CASSLSRDSYGYTF
TGTGCCAGCAGTTTATCGAGGGACAGCTATGGCTACACCTTC
>NA|NA|TRBV7-6|TRBJ1-1
CASSQTANTEAFF
TGTGCCAGCAGCCAGACAGCAAACACTGAAGCTTTCTTT
>few|TRBD1|TRBV28|TRBJ2-7
CASTPGGHEQYF
TGTGCCAGCACCCCAGGGGGCCACGAGCAGTACTTC
>NA|NA|TRBV3-1/TRBV3-2|TRBJ2-6
CASASGGTGANVLTF
TGTGCCAGCGCCAGTGGAGGGACTGGGGCCAACGTCCTGACTTTC
>NA|TRBD2|TRBV7-9|TRBJ2-7
CASSSFGTRVYEQYF
TGTGCCAGCAGCTCATTCGGGACTAGAGTCTACGAGCAGTACTTC
>once|NA|TRBV27|TRBJ1-5
CASSLSKGRQPQHF
TGTGCCAGCAGTTTATCGAAGGGGCGGCAGCCCCAGCATTTT
>NA|NA|TRBV28|TRBJ2-1
CASSTLGTRRHEQFF
TGTGCCAGCAGTACCTTAGGGACTCGGCGTCATGAGCAGTTCTTC
>NA|TRBD2|TRBV7-2|TRBJ2-7
CASSPTGTSGYEQYF
TGTGCCAGCAGTCCAACCGGGACTAGCGGCTACGAGCAGTACTTC